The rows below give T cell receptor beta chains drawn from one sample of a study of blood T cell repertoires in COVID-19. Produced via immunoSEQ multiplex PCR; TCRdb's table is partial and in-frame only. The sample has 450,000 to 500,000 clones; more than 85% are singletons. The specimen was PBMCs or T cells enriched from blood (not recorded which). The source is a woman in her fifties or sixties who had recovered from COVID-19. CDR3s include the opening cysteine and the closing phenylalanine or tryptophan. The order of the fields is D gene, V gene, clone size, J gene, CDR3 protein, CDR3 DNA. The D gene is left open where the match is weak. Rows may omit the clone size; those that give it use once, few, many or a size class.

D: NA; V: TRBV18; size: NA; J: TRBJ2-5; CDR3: CASSPRLADLQETQYF; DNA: TGTGCCAGCTCACCACGATTAGCGGACCTCCAAGAGACCCAGTACTTC
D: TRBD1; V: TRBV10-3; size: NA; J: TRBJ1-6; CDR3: CAISDLGQGFSPLHF; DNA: TGTGCCATCAGTGATCTCGGACAGGGGTTTTCACCCCTCCACTTT
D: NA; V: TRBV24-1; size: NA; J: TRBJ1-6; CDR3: CATSSAGEMGSPLHF; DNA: TGTGCCACCAGTAGTGCCGGGGAGATGGGTTCACCCCTCCACTTT
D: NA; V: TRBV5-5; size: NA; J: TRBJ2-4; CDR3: CASSSDSRVNIQYF; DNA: TGTGCCAGCAGCTCCGACAGCCGGGTGAACATTCAGTACTTC
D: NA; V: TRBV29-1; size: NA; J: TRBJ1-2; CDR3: CSVEDREVSYTF; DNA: TGCAGCGTTGAAGATAGAGAAGTCAGCTACACCTTC
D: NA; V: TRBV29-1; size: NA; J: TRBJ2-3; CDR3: CSVETGATDTQYF; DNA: TGCAGCGTGGAGACAGGAGCCACAGATACGCAGTATTTT
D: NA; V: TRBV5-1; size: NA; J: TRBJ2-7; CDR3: CASSFTDSYEQYF; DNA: TGCGCCAGCAGCTTTACGGACAGTTACGAGCAGTACTTC
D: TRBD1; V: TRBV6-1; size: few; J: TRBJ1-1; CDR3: CASSERRTGLPRSFF; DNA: TGTGCCAGCAGTGAGAGAAGGACAGGCTTACCCCGGAGTTTCTTT
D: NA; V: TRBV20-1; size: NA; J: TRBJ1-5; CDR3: CSASMGPQSNQPQHF; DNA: TGCAGTGCTAGTATGGGGCCCCAAAGCAATCAGCCCCAGCATTTT
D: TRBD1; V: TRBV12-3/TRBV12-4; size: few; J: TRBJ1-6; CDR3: CASKDRSNSPLHF; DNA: TGTGCCAGCAAGGACAGGAGTAATTCACCCCTCCACTTT
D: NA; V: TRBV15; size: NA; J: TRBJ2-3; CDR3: CATSSQRYPGDTQYF; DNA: TGTGCCACCAGCAGTCAACGGTACCCGGGAGATACGCAGTATTTT
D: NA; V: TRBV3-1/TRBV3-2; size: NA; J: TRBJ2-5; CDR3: CASSQGPLTQYF; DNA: TGTGCCAGCAGCCAGGGGCCCTTGACCCAGTACTTC
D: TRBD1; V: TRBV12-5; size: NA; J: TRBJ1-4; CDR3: CASGYPDRGPEKLFF; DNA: TGTGCTAGTGGTTATCCGGACAGGGGACCTGAAAAACTGTTTTTT
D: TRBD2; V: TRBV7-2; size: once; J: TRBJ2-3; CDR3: CASSLWGGDTQYF; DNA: TGTGCCAGCAGCTTGTGGGGGGGAGATACGCAGTATTTT
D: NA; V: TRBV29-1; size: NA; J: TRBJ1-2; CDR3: CSAQGAGDGYTF; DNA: TGCAGCGCCCAAGGGGCAGGGGATGGCTACACCTTC
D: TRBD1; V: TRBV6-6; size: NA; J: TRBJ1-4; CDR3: CASSYRSGTGGEKLFF; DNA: TGTGCCAGCAGTTACAGATCCGGGACAGGGGGTGAAAAACTGTTTTTT
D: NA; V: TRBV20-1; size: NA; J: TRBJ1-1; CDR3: CSALRVEAFF; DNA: TGCAGTGCCCTCCGGGTTGAAGCTTTCTTT
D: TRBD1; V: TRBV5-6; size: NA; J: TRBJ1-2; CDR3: CASSWTGADYGYTF; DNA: TGTGCCAGCAGCTGGACAGGGGCTGACTATGGCTACACCTTC
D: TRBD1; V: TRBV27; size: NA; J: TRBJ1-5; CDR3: CASSWTGRGQPQHF; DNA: TGTGCCAGCAGTTGGACAGGGAGGGGTCAGCCCCAGCATTTT
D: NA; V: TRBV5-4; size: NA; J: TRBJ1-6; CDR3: CASSSKPTGTGSPLHF; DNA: TGTGCCAGCAGCTCAAAACCTACAGGGACGGGTTCACCCCTCCACTTT
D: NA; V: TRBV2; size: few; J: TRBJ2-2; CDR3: CASIVGENTGELFF; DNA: TGTGCCAGCATTGTCGGGGAGAACACCGGGGAGCTGTTTTTT
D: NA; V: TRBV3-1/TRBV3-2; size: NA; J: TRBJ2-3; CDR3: CASSQGAGPDTQYF; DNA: TGTGCCAGCAGCCAAGGTGCGGGTCCCGATACGCAGTATTTT
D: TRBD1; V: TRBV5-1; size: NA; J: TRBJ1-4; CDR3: CASSFTGGTNEKLFF; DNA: TGCGCCAGCAGCTTTACAGGGGGCACTAATGAAAAACTGTTTTTT